Below are 27 T cell receptor beta chains sequenced from a single sample in a study of identical twins. TCRdb re-analysed the 5' RACE reads in MiXCR, keeping a single row per CDR3 protein. Of roughly 1.6 million distinct CDR3 sequences in the sample, around a third were seen once. Sample: cord blood. Receptors originate from a newborn girl in good health.

This clonotype has a single count. CDR3 sequence: CASSLAGTGALTDTQYF. The CDR3 nucleotides are TGTGCCAGCAGCTTAGCGGGGACAGGGGCCCTCACAGATACGCAGTATTTT. The chain joins TRBV7-2 to TRBJ2-3; 10 bases align to TRBD1. Germline lookup yields CDR1 SGHTA and CDR2 FQGNSA. The CDR3 has 17 amino acids. The V segment lost 0 bases and the J segment 2 bases; nucleotides outside the gene matches: 5.

The CDR3 DNA follows: TGCAGTGCTAGAGATCCCTCGACTGGACTAATTGGCGGGGAGCTGTTTTTT. Protein product: CSARDPSTGLIGGELFF. The chain uses TRBV20-1 and TRBJ2-2, with D perhaps TRBD2 (6 bases). Germline assignment: CDR1 DFQATT and CDR2 SNEGSKA (reference sequence). The CDR3 contains 17 residues. Trimming shortened V by 0 bases and J by 7 bases, and 21 bases separated the two germline ends.

The chain couples TRBV12-3 or TRBV12-4 to TRBJ1-2, with D perhaps matching TRBD1 (5 bases). The V end lost 5 bases, the J end lost 4 bases, and 17 bases lay between the germline ends. The CDR3 consists of 15 residues. The chain's CDR3 is CASSPSGRGGYGYTF. The CDR3 region has the DNA TGTGCCAGCAGTCCCTCAGGAAGGGGCGGCTATGGCTACACCTTC.

The V call is TRBV12-3 or TRBV12-4, the J call TRBJ1-6, with 8 bases that match TRBD1. V was pared by 2 bases and J by 13 bases, with 4 bases of the junction left unmatched. This CDR3 spans 13 amino acids. CDR3: CASSLQGAQPLHF. CDR3 bases: TGTGCCAGCAGTTTACAGGGGGCACAGCCCCTCCACTTT.

This clonotype was recorded a few times. The chain couples TRBV12-3 or TRBV12-4 to TRBJ2-5; D is perhaps TRBD2 (7 bases). V was trimmed by 1 base and J by 2 bases, leaving 11 bases between them. This CDR3 has 15 amino acids. The CDR3 protein is CASSLVGGVQETQYF. The CDR3 nucleotides read TGTGCCAGCAGTTTAGTAGGGGGGGTTCAAGAGACCCAGTACTTC.

The chain has TRBV5-1 and TRBJ2-1; 10 nucleotides agree with TRBD2. With V trimmed by 1 base and J by 2 bases, 9 bases remained unmatched. CDR1 and CDR2 (germline): SGHRS, YFSETQ. This CDR3 is 18 amino acids long. The CDR3 here is CASSLKTLAGVAYNEQFF. The CDR3 region has the DNA TGCGCCAGCAGCTTGAAGACCCTAGCGGGAGTAGCCTACAATGAGCAGTTCTTC.

V is TRBV6-1 and J is TRBJ2-7, with D maybe TRBD1 (5 bases). Germline CDR1 reads MNHNS; CDR2 reads SASEGT. The CDR3 runs 15 residues. Trimming took off 2 bases at V and 4 bases at J, with 15 bases between the two ends. The CDR3 sequence: CASSERFGRVYEQYF. CDR3 in DNA: TGTGCCAGCAGTGAAAGATTTGGCAGGGTGTACGAGCAGTACTTC.

In its sample, this clonotype was seen a few times. The chain uses TRBV21-1 and TRBJ1-2. TRBV21-1 is a documented pseudogene. The CDR3 totals 13 residues. The CDR3 reads CASTDGRGYGYTF. CDR3 bases: TGTGCCAGCACCGATGGAAGAGGGTACGGCTACACCTTC.

This clonotype was picked up a small number of times. The gene calls are TRBV6-5 and TRBJ1-4; the D is unclear. Germline loops: CDR1 MNHEY, CDR2 SVGAGI. The CDR3 has 15 residues. With 0 bases removed from V and 7 bases from J, the gap between germline ends came to 12 bases. The CDR3 region has the DNA TGTGCCAGCAGTTACTCCAGGAATATAGGTGAAAAACTGTTTTTT. Protein sequence: CASSYSRNIGEKLFF.

The chain combines TRBV11-1 with TRBJ2-1; unclear D gene. V was clipped by 5 bases and J by 6 bases, with 11 bases between them. CDR3 length: 13 residues. Germline V gene data show CDR1 as SGHAT and CDR2 as FQDESV (reference sequence). The CDR3 protein is CASSQNRVNEQFF. CDR3 DNA: TGTGCCAGCAGCCAAAATAGGGTCAATGAGCAGTTCTTC.

A few counts support this clonotype. The gene calls are TRBV28 and TRBJ2-7; D might be TRBD1 (6 bases). Trimming removed 5 bases at V and 2 bases at J, with 13 bases between. The CDR3 is 14 residues long. CDR1 and CDR2 (germline): MDHEN, SYDVKM. The CDR3 reads CASSPNDRPYEQYF. The CDR3 DNA reads TGTGCCAGCAGTCCCAACGACAGGCCCTACGAGCAGTACTTC.

J is TRBJ2-3 and V is TRBV12-3 or TRBV12-4; D not certain. This CDR3 is 17 amino acids long. V gave up 2 bases and J gave up 1 base, with 16 bases separating them. CDR3 sequence reads: CASSLSMWRPRTDTQYF. The CDR3 region has the DNA TGTGCCAGCAGTTTATCTATGTGGCGGCCTCGCACAGATACGCAGTATTTT.

The chain employs TRBV12-3 or TRBV12-4 and TRBJ1-3; no clear D. The V end was cut by 3 bases, the J end by 5 bases, with 11 bases between. The CDR3 is made up of 14 amino acids. The CDR3 here is CASSLRVLRNTIYF. The CDR3 nucleotides are TGTGCCAGCAGTTTGAGAGTACTTCGAAACACCATATATTTT.

This sequence joins TRBV12-3 or TRBV12-4 and TRBJ1-2, with D unclear. This CDR3 is 15 amino acids long. Trimming left V 5 bases short and J 6 bases short, with 19 bases between. Written as DNA, the CDR3 is TGTGCCAGCAGTCCCACATTGGGCCGTTACCATGGCTACACCTTC. Amino acids: CASSPTLGRYHGYTF.

The chain links TRBV25-1 to TRBJ1-1; D uncertain. CDR3 size: 11 residues. Germline V gives CDR1 MGHDK, CDR2 SYGVNS. V was pared by 3 bases and J by 7 bases, with 6 bases between. As DNA, the CDR3 is TGTGCCAGCAGTGATGGGCATGAAGCTTTCTTT. It encodes CASSDGHEAFF.

The V gene is TRBV20-1, the J gene TRBJ2-7; 8 positions match TRBD2. The J call may be faulty, since TRBJ2-5 better matches the DNA end. The length of the CDR3 is 13 residues. Germline CDR1 is DFQATT and CDR2 is SNEGSKA (reference sequence). The CDR3 loop reads CSALRTSRETQYF. CDR3 nucleotides: TGCAGTGCTCTTCGGACTAGCCGAGAGACCCAGTACTTC.

This clonotype showed up just a few times. The gene calls are TRBV20-1 and TRBJ1-2; D gene ambiguous. This CDR3 is built from 14 residues. CDR1 DFQATT and CDR2 SNEGSKA come from the germline V gene (reference sequence). With 0 bases removed from V and 8 bases from J, the gap between germline ends came to 16 bases. The CDR3 nucleotides are TGCAGTGCTAGAGAACGTTGGAGGGTTTTGGGCTACACCTTC. Its protein product is CSARERWRVLGYTF.

The rearrangement uses TRBV20-1 and TRBJ1-1; D gene unclear. V was shortened by 6 bases and J by 4 bases, with 6 bases between the two germline ends. CDR3 length equals 10 residues. The V gene's germline CDR1 is DFQATT and CDR2 SNEGSKA (reference sequence). The chain's CDR3 is CSAPPTEAFF. The CDR3, as DNA: TGCAGTGCCCCCCCCACTGAAGCTTTCTTT.

The CDR3 nucleotides are TGTGCCAACTCAATGAACACTGAAGCTTTCTTT. Amino acid sequence: CANSMNTEAFF. The chain links TRBV2 to TRBJ1-1; D is unresolved. Looked up from germline, CDR1 is SNHLY and CDR2 is FYNNEI. Trimming removed 10 bases from V and 0 bases from J, with 6 bases in between. The CDR3 totals 11 residues. Filled out from reference TRBV2 and TRBJ1-1, the complete variable domain reads EPEVTQTPSHQVTQMGQEVILRCVPISNHLYFYWYRQILGQKVEFLVSFYNNEISEKSEIFDDQFSVERPDGSNFTLKIRSTKLEDSAMYFCANSMNTEAFFGQGTRLTVV.

The chain recombines TRBV6-6 with TRBJ2-7, with TRBD2 identical over 9 bases. The CDR3 runs to 15 residues. Germline values: CDR1 MNHNY, CDR2 SVGAGI (reference sequence). Trimming at V came to 3 bases and at J to 2 bases, leaving 5 bases not matched to a gene. As DNA, the CDR3 is TGTGCCAGCAGTTATATAGCGGGAGAGACCTACGAGCAGTACTTC. This sequence encodes CASSYIAGETYEQYF.

This clonotype was recorded at least ten times. This chain connects TRBV29-1 to TRBJ2-7, with no clear D. Germline V gene data show CDR1 as SQVTM and CDR2 as ANQGSEA. The CDR3 contains 11 residues. V lost 5 bases and J lost 2, with 7 bases in between. DNA for the CDR3: TGCAGCGTTCAGTCAACCTACGAGCAGTACTTC. It codes for CSVQSTYEQYF.

There are a few counts of this clonotype. The rearrangement links TRBV3-1 to TRBJ2-1, with D perhaps TRBD2 (5 bases). This CDR3 contains 13 residues. Germline values: CDR1 LGHDT, CDR2 YNNKEL (reference sequence). Trimming took off 8 bases at V and 2 bases at J, with 10 bases between the two ends. The CDR3: CASRSGTYNEQFF. The CDR3 DNA reads TGTGCCAGCCGCTCGGGAACCTACAATGAGCAGTTCTTC.

V gene TRBV6-4 combines with J gene TRBJ2-1; TRBD2 agrees at 14 bases. V dropped 3 bases and J dropped 7; count of bases not matched to a gene: 8. The CDR3 loop spans 17 amino acids. From germline, CDR1 is MRHNA and CDR2 SNTAGT. The DNA of the CDR3 is TGTGCCAGCAGTGATAAGTGGACTAGCGGGGGGCCGAATGAGCAGTTCTTC. Residues: CASSDKWTSGGPNEQFF.

This clonotype appeared many times. The rearrangement joins TRBV10-3 to TRBJ2-3; 11 positions match TRBD2. The CDR3 has 17 residues. V was pared by 2 bases and J by 7 bases, with 11 bases of the junction left unmatched. The germline V gene encodes CDR1 ENHRY and CDR2 SYGVKD. This CDR3 is CAISESGTSGGSYTQYF. The CDR3 region has the DNA TGTGCCATCAGTGAGAGCGGCACTAGCGGGGGATCTTATACGCAGTATTTT.

In its sample, this clonotype was seen many times. The junction departs from germline at one end; a sequencing error may be responsible. The chain carries TRBV4-2 and TRBJ2-1; 11 nucleotides line up with TRBD2. Germline CDR1 reads LGHNA; CDR2 reads YNFKEQ. This CDR3 contains 16 residues. CDR3 nucleotides: TGTGCCAGCAGTCAAGAGACTAGCGGGAACTACAATGAGCAGTTCTTC. Protein sequence: CASSQETSGNYNEQFF.

Comments on this clonotype: An end of the junction does not agree with germline; a read error may underlie this. The J gene is TRBJ1-1, the V gene TRBV5-1; perhaps TRBD1 as D (6 bases). There are 15 residues in the CDR3. CDR1 SGHRS and CDR2 YFSETQ come from the germline V gene. The CDR3 DNA is TGCTCCAGCAGCTTGGCCGGGGGGCTGAACACTGAAGCTTTCTTT. Translated: CSSSLAGGLNTEAFF.

The sample holds a few counts of this clonotype. The V and J genes are TRBV28 and TRBJ2-7; D might be TRBD1 (6 bases). Per the germline V gene, CDR1 is MDHEN and CDR2 is SYDVKM. V was clipped by 6 bases and J by 0 bases, with 12 bases between them. This CDR3 is built from 14 residues. This CDR3 is CASRTGTNSYEQYF. CDR3 nucleotides: TGTGCCAGCAGGACCGGGACAAACTCCTACGAGCAGTACTTC.